This T cell receptor beta chain was retrieved from a study of blood T cell repertoires in COVID-19. V lost 5 bases, J lost 4 bases, and 18 bases lay in between. This CDR3 is built from 15 residues. Looked up from germline, CDR1 is WSHSY and CDR2 is SAAADI. Authors' data handling: Researchers report that nucleated cell counts were estimated from reference gene primer amplification. Sequencing used immunoSEQ multiplex PCR; TCRdb keeps in-frame clones, though not all of them. The D gene and trimming were derived from the DNA, and the V and J assignments and clone size from that table. This table holds under 250,000 clones, about 91% found once.

The TCR was taken from a woman aged 30 to 39 with COVID-19, enrolled during active disease. This chain joins TRBV10-2 and TRBJ2-7, with a weak D call TRBD1 (6 bases). Sequencing used peripheral blood. Here the CDR3 reads CASSSLSDSIYEQYV. The CDR3 bases are TGCGCCAGCAGTTCTCTCTCGGACAGCATTTACGAGCAGTACGTC.